Sequencing of this T cell receptor (beta chain) was carried out in a study of cytomegalovirus exposure and HLA in healthy donors. On the study more broadly: Genetic ancestry analysis placed approximately 78% of the approximately 400 donors that were genotyped in the Caucasian-associated cluster.

After removal of 5 bases from V and 4 bases from J, the junction contained 8 bases not matched to a gene. The CDR3 has 15 residues. CDR1 and CDR2 from the germline V gene are SGHVS and FQNEAQ. 13 Jbeta primers and 60 Vbeta primers were used for the PCR. The table came from immunoSEQ multiplex PCR; TCRdb's copy has only in-frame clones and leaves some out. Of 130,000 or so clones detected, 73% appear once; the ten largest clones hold roughly 2.1%. Whole-study results and caveats: Later work found most CMV-associated TCR beta chains apparently HLA-restricted.

This clone was seen more than once but under ten times. Its antigen is not identified. The V and J genes are TRBV7-8 and TRBJ1-2; 9 positions match TRBD1. The sequencing sample was made of PBMCs. The receptor's source is a middle-aged woman in good health and CMV-seropositive. This chain's CDR3 is CASSGTGTGTYGYTF. The CDR3 bases are TGTGCCAGCAGCGGAACCGGGACAGGGACCTATGGCTACACCTTC.